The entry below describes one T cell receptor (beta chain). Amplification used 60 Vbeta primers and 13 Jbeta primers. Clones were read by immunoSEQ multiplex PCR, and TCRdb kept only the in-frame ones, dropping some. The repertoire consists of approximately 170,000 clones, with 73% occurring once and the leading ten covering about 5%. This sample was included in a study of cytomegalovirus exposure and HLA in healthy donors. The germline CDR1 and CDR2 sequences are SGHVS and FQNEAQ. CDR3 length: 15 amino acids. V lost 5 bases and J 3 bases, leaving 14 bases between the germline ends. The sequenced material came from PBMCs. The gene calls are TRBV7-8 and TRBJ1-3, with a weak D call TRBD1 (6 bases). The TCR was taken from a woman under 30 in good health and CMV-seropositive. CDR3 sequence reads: CASSQGGADGNTIYF. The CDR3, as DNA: TGTGCCAGCAGCCAAGGGGGGGCTGATGGAAACACCATATATTTT.